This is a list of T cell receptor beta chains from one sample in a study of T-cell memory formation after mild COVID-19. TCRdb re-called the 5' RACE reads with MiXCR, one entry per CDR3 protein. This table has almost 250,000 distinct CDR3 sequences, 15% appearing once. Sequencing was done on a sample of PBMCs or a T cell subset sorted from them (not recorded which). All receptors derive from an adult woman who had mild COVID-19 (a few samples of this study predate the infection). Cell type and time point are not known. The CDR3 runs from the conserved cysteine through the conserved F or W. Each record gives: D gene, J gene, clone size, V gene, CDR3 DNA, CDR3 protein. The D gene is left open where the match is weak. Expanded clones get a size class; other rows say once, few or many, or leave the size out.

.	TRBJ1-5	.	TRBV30	TGTGCCTGGAGTAGGACGGACGGCAATCAGCCCCAGCATTTT	CAWSRTDGNQPQHF
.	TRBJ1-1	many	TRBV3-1	TGTGCCAGCAGCCAATACCCCCCCACTGAAGCTTTCTTT	CASSQYPPTEAFF
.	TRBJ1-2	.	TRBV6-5	TGTGCCAGCTGGGGGCCCAATAACTATGGCTACACCTTC	CASWGPNNYGYTF
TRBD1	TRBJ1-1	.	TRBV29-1	TGCAGCGTTCAGGGGGCCACTGAAGCTTTCTTT	CSVQGATEAFF
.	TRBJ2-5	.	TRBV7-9	TGTGCCAGCAGCTTAGAGCCAGAGTCGGAGACCCAGTACTTC	CASSLEPESETQYF
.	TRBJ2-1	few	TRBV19	TGTGCCAGTAGTATGGGACGGGGGCAATACAATGAGCAGTTCTTC	CASSMGRGQYNEQFF
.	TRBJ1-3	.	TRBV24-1	TGTGCCACCAGTCGGGGCTCTGGAAACACCATATATTTT	CATSRGSGNTIYF
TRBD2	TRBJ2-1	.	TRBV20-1	TGCAGTGCTAGACCGGGACTAGCGGGACTCAATGAGCAGTTCTTC	CSARPGLAGLNEQFF
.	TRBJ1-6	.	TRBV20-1	TGCAGTGCTAGAGACCCGATCAGGGCTTATAATTCACCCCTCCACTTT	CSARDPIRAYNSPLHF
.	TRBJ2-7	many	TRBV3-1	TGTGCCAGCAGCCAGAACACCCAGGGAAACTCCTACGAGCAGTACTTC	CASSQNTQGNSYEQYF
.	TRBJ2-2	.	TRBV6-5	TGTGCCAGCAGTTACTCGATGTGGGACACCGGGGAGCTGTTTTTT	CASSYSMWDTGELFF
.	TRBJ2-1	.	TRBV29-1	TGCAGCGGGCGTCGTAATGAGCAGTTCTTC	CSGRRNEQFF
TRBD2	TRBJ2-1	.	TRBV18	TGTGCCAGCTCATCCCCGGGACTAGCGGGACCTACACCCTACAATGAGCAGTTCTTC	CASSSPGLAGPTPYNEQFF
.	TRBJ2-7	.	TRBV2	TGTGCCAGCAGTGAAAGAGGGCTAGTTCTCCGTTTCTACGAGCAGTACTTC	CASSERGLVLRFYEQYF
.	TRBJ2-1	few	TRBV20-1	TGCAGTGCTAGAGATCCCCCTCGCCGGGACAATGAGCAGTTCTTC	CSARDPPRRDNEQFF
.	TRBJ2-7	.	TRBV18	TGTGCCAGCTCACCACCGACAGCGTCCCGCGAGCAGTACTTC	CASSPPTASREQYF
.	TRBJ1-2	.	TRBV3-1	TGTGCCAGCAGCCGCGAACATCGGGTCGGCTACACCTTC	CASSREHRVGYTF
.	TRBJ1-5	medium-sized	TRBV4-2	TGTGCCAGCAGCCAAGAGAGGGCGGGCAATCAGCCCCAGCATTTT	CASSQERAGNQPQHF
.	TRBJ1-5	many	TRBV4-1	TGCGCCAGCAGCCCTCGAGGAGGTCAGCCCCAGCATTTT	CASSPRGGQPQHF
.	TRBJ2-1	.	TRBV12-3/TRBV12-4	TGTGCCAGCACCCTGCGGGACAATGAGCAGTTCTTC	CASTLRDNEQFF
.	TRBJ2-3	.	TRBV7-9	TGTGCCAGCAGCTTAGGTAGCGGATACACAGATACGCAGTATTTT	CASSLGSGYTDTQYF
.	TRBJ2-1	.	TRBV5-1	TGCGCCAGCAGCTTGGAAGGCGCCACGGGGGTGGATGAGCAGTTCTTC	CASSLEGATGVDEQFF
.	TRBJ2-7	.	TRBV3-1	TGTGCCAGCAGCCAAGCGTTGAGATACGAGCAGTACTTC	CASSQALRYEQYF
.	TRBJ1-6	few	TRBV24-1	TGTGCCACCAGTGAAGGGGGTTCCTATAATTCACCCCTCCACTTT	CATSEGGSYNSPLHF
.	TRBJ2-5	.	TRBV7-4	TGTGCCAGCAGCTACCTTCAAACAAAGGGAGCGCAAGAGACCCAGTACTTC	CASSYLQTKGAQETQYF
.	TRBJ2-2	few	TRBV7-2	TGTGCCAGCAGCTTAGCGGGGACTGGTACCGGGGAGCTGTTTTTT	CASSLAGTGTGELFF
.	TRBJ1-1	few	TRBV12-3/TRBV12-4	TGTGCCAGCAGTACCTCGGGGATGCGAACTGAAGCTTTCTTT	CASSTSGMRTEAFF
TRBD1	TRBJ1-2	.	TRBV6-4	TGTGCCAGCAGTGATGGGCGGGACAGGCCCTACTATGGCTACACCTTC	CASSDGRDRPYYGYTF
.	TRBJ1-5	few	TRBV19	TGTGCCAGTAGATGGGACGTAAGTGGCAATCAGCCCCAGCATTTT	CASRWDVSGNQPQHF
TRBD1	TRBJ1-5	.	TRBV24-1	TGTGCCACCAGCCCCGGGACAGGGGATCAGCCCCAGCATTTT	CATSPGTGDQPQHF
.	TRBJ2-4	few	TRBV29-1	TGCAGCGTTGAGGACGGAGCAGCCCTTCAGTACTTC	CSVEDGAALQYF
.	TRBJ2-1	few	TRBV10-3	TGTGCCATCAGCGGGGATCGCTCCTACAATGAGCAGTTCTTC	CAISGDRSYNEQFF
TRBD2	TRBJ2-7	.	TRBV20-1	TGCAGTGCTGATAATAGCGGGAGTGCTTACAATGAGCAGTACTTC	CSADNSGSAYNEQYF
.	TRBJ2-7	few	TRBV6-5	TGTGCCAGCAGTTATAGAGGGGGGCCCCACGAGCAGTACTTC	CASSYRGGPHEQYF
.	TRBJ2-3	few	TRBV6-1	TGTGCCAGCAGTGGTGGCAGGGGAGCAGTAGATACGCAGTATTTT	CASSGGRGAVDTQYF
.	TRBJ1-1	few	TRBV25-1	TGTGCCAGCAGTGAATCGGCAGGGAGAACTGAAGCTTTCTTT	CASSESAGRTEAFF